This entry lists 26 T cell receptor beta chains sequenced from one sample in a study of T cell responses to AZD1222 COVID-19 vaccine. The repertoire was sequenced with immunoSEQ multiplex PCR; TCRdb's copy has only in-frame clones and lacks some. The sample contains about 190,000 clones, 85% to 95% of which appear only once. Sequenced material: peripheral blood, taken on day 0 of AZD1222 vaccination. The receptor set was obtained from an adult in good health.

The chain recombines TRBV6-5 with TRBJ1-2, with D possibly matching TRBD1 (6 bases). Germline-derived CDR1 and CDR2 are MNHEY and SVGAGI. The CDR3 runs to 15 residues. The V end lost 0 bases, the J end lost 4 bases, and 12 bases lay between the germline ends. The CDR3 loop reads CASSYSLGQGYGYTF. The CDR3 DNA is TGTGCCAGCAGTTACTCGTTGGGACAAGGCTATGGCTACACCTTC.

CDR3 amino acids: CASSLLLSTDTQYF. CDR3 in DNA: TGTGCCAGCAGCCTCCTACTGAGCACAGATACGCAGTATTTT. V is TRBV2 and J is TRBJ2-3, with D unclear. Between the trimmed V and J ends, which lost 6 bases and 0 bases, there was a span of 10 bases. Germline assignment: CDR1 SNHLY and CDR2 FYNNEI. The CDR3 totals 14 residues.

The chain recombines TRBV4-3 with TRBJ2-2; no reliable D call. The CDR3 is 15 residues long. V lost 1 base and J lost 0, with 6 bases in between. The germline gives CDR1 LGHNA, CDR2 YSLEER. The CDR3 nucleotides are TGCGCCAGCAGCCAAGGGGGTGCGAACACCGGGGAGCTGTTTTTT. This translates into CASSQGGANTGELFF.

The chain joins TRBV4-2 to TRBJ1-3; no reliable D call. CDR3 length: 16 amino acids. CDR1 is LGHNA and CDR2 is YNFKEQ in the germline V gene. Trimming removed 0 bases from V and 0 bases from J, with 9 bases in between. CDR3 DNA: TGTGCCAGCAGCCAAGATGACGGGAGCTCTGGAAACACCATATATTTT. Protein product: CASSQDDGSSGNTIYF.

The CDR3 coding sequence is TGTGCCATCAGTGAGATAGAAGCCGGGCGCACCGGGGAGCTGTTTTTT. As protein: CAISEIEAGRTGELFF. The J gene is TRBJ2-2, the V gene TRBV10-3; D is ambiguous. This CDR3 is 16 amino acids long. With 2 bases removed from V and 4 bases from J, the gap between germline ends came to 14 bases. The germline gives CDR1 ENHRY, CDR2 SYGVKD.

The rearrangement uses TRBV7-9 and TRBJ2-2; no clear D gene. CDR3 size: 16 residues. V lost 7 bases to trimming and J lost 2 bases, with 17 bases between them. From germline, CDR1 is SEHNR and CDR2 FQNEAQ (reference sequence). In DNA form, the CDR3 reads TGTGCCAGCACCCAGTGGGTAGGGATTAACACCGGGGAGCTGTTTTTT. This sequence encodes CASTQWVGINTGELFF.

The chain uses TRBV18 and TRBJ1-5, with D hard to call. Per the germline V gene, CDR1 is KGHSH and CDR2 is LQKENI. The ends were cut back, 1 base at V and 4 bases at J, with 5 bases in the middle. The CDR3 has 13 amino acids. The CDR3 spells CASSPQGNQPQHF. DNA for the CDR3: TGTGCCAGCTCACCACAGGGTAATCAGCCCCAGCATTTT.

The chain is built from TRBV20-1 and TRBJ1-2; D gene ambiguous. Looked up from germline, CDR1 is DFQATT and CDR2 is SNEGSKA (reference sequence). This CDR3 region has 12 residues. V was trimmed by 3 bases and J by 4 bases, leaving 9 bases between them. DNA of the CDR3: TGCAGTGCTAGTATGCGGTCCTATGGCTACACCTTC. It specifies CSASMRSYGYTF.

The chain links TRBV7-2 to TRBJ1-3; 7 bases line up with TRBD1. Germline lookup yields CDR1 SGHTA and CDR2 FQGNSA. V shed 1 base and J 4 bases; nucleotides not matched to a gene: 4. This CDR3 has 15 amino acids. The CDR3 loop is CASSLEGARGNTIYF. The CDR3 nucleotides are TGTGCCAGCAGCTTAGAGGGGGCGCGGGGAAACACCATATATTTT.

This chain joins TRBV28 and TRBJ1-4; the D gene is possibly TRBD1 (6 bases). Trimming left V 8 bases short and J 8 bases short, with 21 bases between. CDR1 and CDR2 from the germline V gene are MDHEN and SYDVKM. The CDR3 runs 15 residues. The CDR3 spells CASSRPGRGGEKLFF. CDR3 DNA: TGTGCCAGCTCTCGGCCCGGCAGGGGAGGAGAAAAACTGTTTTTT.

With respect to this clone: Other nucleotide sequences from this sample produce the same CDR3. The gene calls are TRBV6-6 and TRBJ1-3; D unresolved. Germline CDR1 reads MNHNY; CDR2 reads SVGAGI (reference sequence). Trimming cost V 2 bases and J 4 bases, with 3 bases left between them. The CDR3 is 12 amino acids. In nucleotides, the CDR3 is TGTGCCAGCAGTTACGGGGGAAACACCATATATTTT. Its translation is CASSYGGNTIYF.

V is TRBV5-1 and J is TRBJ1-1; D is perhaps TRBD1 (5 bases). The CDR3 has 15 residues. The V gene lost 0 bases and the J gene lost 4 bases, with 13 bases spanning the gap. Germline loops: CDR1 SGHRS, CDR2 YFSETQ. CDR3 sequence: CASSLAEGSGTEAFF. The CDR3 coding sequence is TGCGCCAGCAGCTTGGCCGAGGGGAGCGGCACTGAAGCTTTCTTT. Full variable domain (remainder filled in from reference TRBV5-1 and TRBJ1-1): KAGVTQTPRYLIKTRGQQVTLSCSPISGHRSVSWYQQTPGQGLQFLFEYFSETQRNKGNFPGRFSGRQFSNSRSEMNVSTLELGDSALYLCASSLAEGSGTEAFFGQGTRLTVV.

The V and J genes are TRBV20-1 and TRBJ1-3; D is ambiguous. Germline CDR1 and CDR2: DFQATT and SNEGSKA (reference sequence). The CDR3 totals 11 residues. V was cut by 4 bases and J by 9 bases, with 10 bases left in between. The CDR3 DNA sequence: TGCAGTGCTACCGTACGGGGCACCATATATTTT. It translates to CSATVRGTIYF.

This clone has only one observation. The chain uses TRBV6-1 and TRBJ1-1; D may be TRBD1 (5 bases). V was trimmed by 1 base and J by 4 bases, leaving 13 bases between them. The CDR3 sequence is 15 residues long. Per germline, CDR1 MNHNS and CDR2 SASEGT. Here the CDR3 DNA reads TGTGCCAGCAGTGAAGAGTTGCAGGGACCCACTGAAGCTTTCTTT. Residues: CASSEELQGPTEAFF.

The rearrangement links TRBV6-1 to TRBJ1-1; D ambiguous. The V gene lost 0 bases and the J gene lost 6 bases, with 8 bases spanning the gap. Germline V lookup: CDR1 MNHNS, CDR2 SASEGT. The CDR3 runs 13 residues. CDR3 DNA: TGTGCCAGCAGTGAAGCTCTAGGTCCTGAAGCTTTCTTT. As protein: CASSEALGPEAFF.

This rearrangement joins TRBV5-1 to TRBJ2-2; unclear D gene. From germline, CDR1 is SGHRS and CDR2 YFSETQ. The CDR3 contains 15 residues. V gave up 4 bases and J gave up 0 bases, with 10 bases separating them. CDR3: CASSPRQPNTGELFF. The CDR3, as DNA: TGCGCCAGCAGCCCGCGACAACCGAACACCGGGGAGCTGTTTTTT.

This chain connects TRBV9 to TRBJ1-2; possibly TRBD1 for D (5 bases). Germline assignment: CDR1 SGDLS and CDR2 YYNGEE. The CDR3 is 15 amino acids. The V end was cut by 3 bases, the J end by 5 bases, with 17 bases between. CDR3 sequence: CASSARDRLGYGYTF. The CDR3 DNA reads TGTGCCAGCAGCGCCCGGGACCGACTGGGGTATGGCTACACCTTC. Together with reference TRBV9 and TRBJ1-2, the CDR3 gives the full variable domain: DSGVTQTPKHLITATGQRVTLRCSPRSGDLSVYWYQQSLDQGLQFLIQYYNGEERAKGNILERFSAQQFPDLHSELNLSSLELGDSALYFCASSARDRLGYGYTFGSGTRLTVV.

This clone was seen a single time. V and J are TRBV13 and TRBJ2-7; D could derive from TRBD1 or TRBD2 (6 bases each). Germline V lookup: CDR1 PRHDT, CDR2 FYEKMQ (reference sequence). V was clipped by 2 bases and J by 0 bases, with 17 bases between them. The CDR3 has 17 amino acids. As DNA, the CDR3 is TGTGCCAGCAGCTTAAATAAGGGGGGCCTCAGCTCCTACGAGCAGTACTTC. Residues: CASSLNKGGLSSYEQYF.

This sequence joins TRBV28 and TRBJ1-5, with TRBD1 matching over 7 bases. Trimming cost V 4 bases and J 3 bases; bases outside gene matches: 6. CDR3 length: 15 residues. The germline V gene encodes CDR1 MDHEN and CDR2 SYDVKM. In DNA form, the CDR3 reads TGTGCCAGCAGTTCGTTGGGACAGCCCAATCAGCCCCAGCATTTT. Protein sequence: CASSSLGQPNQPQHF.

This chain links TRBV5-6 with TRBJ1-1; the D gene is possibly TRBD1 (6 bases). Between the trimmed V and J ends, which lost 5 bases and 1 base, there was a span of 9 bases. This CDR3 has 13 amino acids. CDR1 and CDR2 (germline): SGHDT, YYEEEE. The CDR3 loop is CASRWGANTEAFF. The CDR3 DNA is TGTGCCAGCAGGTGGGGGGCGAACACTGAAGCTTTCTTT. The full variable domain, completed using reference TRBV5-6 and TRBJ1-1, is DAGVTQSPTHLIKTRGQQVTLRCSPKSGHDTVSWYQQALGQGPQFIFQYYEEEERQRGNFPDRFSGHQFPNYSSELNVNALLLGDSALYLCASRWGANTEAFFGQGTRLTVV.

This chain links TRBV7-3 with TRBJ2-1; 7 nucleotides match TRBD2. Germline V gives CDR1 SGHTA, CDR2 FQGTGA. The CDR3 consists of 15 residues. V trimming: 5 bases; J trimming: 4 bases; junction bases outside the gene matches: 8. The CDR3 DNA follows: TGTGCCAGCAGCATTACCGGGACTACTTACAATGAGCAGTTCTTC. It is translated as CASSITGTTYNEQFF.

The chain recombines TRBV19 with TRBJ1-3, with D possibly matching TRBD1 (5 bases). Germline V gene sequence: CDR1 LNHDA, CDR2 SQIVND (reference sequence). V was clipped by 3 bases and J by 2 bases, with 11 bases between them. This CDR3 is 15 amino acids long. This CDR3 is CASSIQGRAGNTIYF. The CDR3 coding sequence is TGTGCCAGTAGTATCCAGGGAAGGGCTGGAAACACCATATATTTT.

V and J are TRBV3-1 (or the pseudogene TRBV3-2) and TRBJ1-4; 7 bases fit TRBD1. V shed 2 bases, J shed 1 base, and the junction held 4 bases outside the gene matches. Germline values: CDR1 LGHDT, CDR2 YNNKEL (reference sequence). This CDR3 region has 16 residues. CDR3 DNA: TGTGCCAGCAGCCAAAAGACAGGGATAACTAATGAAAAACTGTTTTTT. Its translation: CASSQKTGITNEKLFF.

The rearrangement joins TRBV6-5 to TRBJ2-1; 8 bases are shared with TRBD1. CDR1 and CDR2 (germline): MNHEY, SVGAGI. V lost 4 bases to trimming and J lost 0 bases; unmatched junction nucleotides: 5. CDR3 length: 16 amino acids. The CDR3 is CASSFGGTGSYNEQFF. Written as DNA, the CDR3 is TGTGCCAGCAGTTTCGGCGGGACAGGCTCCTACAATGAGCAGTTCTTC.

The rearrangement joins TRBV7-8 to TRBJ1-2; D not resolved. Between the trimmed V and J ends, which lost 4 bases and 0 bases, there was a span of 15 bases. This CDR3 has 16 amino acids. Per the germline V gene, CDR1 is SGHVS and CDR2 is FQNEAQ. The CDR3 loop is CASSYLRDSSNYGYTF. CDR3 DNA: TGTGCCAGCAGCTACCTGAGGGATTCCTCTAACTATGGCTACACCTTC.

This chain uses TRBV18 with TRBJ2-3; D remains unclear. Trimming cost V 5 bases and J 0 bases, with 3 bases left between them. Germline V gives CDR1 KGHSH, CDR2 LQKENI. CDR3 length equals 12 residues. Written as DNA, the CDR3 is TGTGCCAGCTCAGCTAGCACAGATACGCAGTATTTT. Its translation: CASSASTDTQYF. Full variable domain (remainder filled in from reference TRBV18 and TRBJ2-3): NAGVMQNPRHLVRRRGQEARLRCSPMKGHSHVYWYRQLPEEGLKFMVYLQKENIIDESGMPKERFSAEFPKEGPSILRIQQVVRGDSAAYFCASSASTDTQYFGPGTRLTVL.